This T cell receptor (beta chain) emerged from a study of blood T cell repertoires in COVID-19 (dated by TCRdb to the early 2020s). At the level of the whole study: Samples from collaborators originated in the United States, Italy and Spain and spanned both the acute and convalescent phases of COVID-19. A de-identified subject ID, COVID-19 status, age in years and sex were almost always included in the sample metadata. Where available, HLA class I and class II types were taken from metadata supplied by the sample provider and were not determined by assay-based typing. Samples came from the ongoing ImmuneRACE study (first 160 participants) plus 1,254 subjects from 6 global collaborators. The dataset comprised deeply sampled blood TCRbeta repertoires from subjects exposed to, actively infected with, or recovered from COVID-19. The repertoires were made available in a free public database intended to serve as a resource for research on the immune response to SARS-CoV-2. The material from the prospective study consisted of cDNA or gDNA derived from T cells, B-cell-depleted T cells, or PBMCs.

Participants in the prospective study were aged roughly 18 to 100 years, lived in 20 to 25 United States geographic areas, and enrolled through a virtual design. In the prospective study, cohorts were assigned on the basis of participant-reported clinical history obtained from a screening survey and a study questionnaire. ImmuneRACE Cohort 3 recovered participants were defined by two consecutive negative NP/OP PCR tests, healthcare professional clearance, or symptom resolution. Mobile phlebotomists in the prospective study collected whole blood, serum and a nasopharyngeal or oropharyngeal swab from every participant. Prospective study participants could optionally give additional blood draws and questionnaires over an approximately 2-month period. Blood samples from the prospective study were shipped frozen or at room temperature prior to DNA extraction. TCRbeta CDR3 regions were amplified from genomic DNA by means of the immunoSEQ Assay, a bias-controlled multiplex PCR. The published analysis was carried out like this. Nucleated cell counts per sample were estimated from amplification of reference gene primers within the assay. To quantify the absolute abundance of each unique TCRbeta CDR3 rearrangement, sequence reads were collapsed and filtered. For each sample, productive Simpson clonality was calculated as the square root of Simpson's diversity index across productive rearrangements. Held by TCRdb, this immuneACCESS table contains in-frame sequences only and omits some clones. Under half of the omission traces to an unresolved V gene where checked; the cause of the rest is unknown. Clone size and the V and J calls come from that table; the DNA yielded D and trimming. The sample data list just over 300,000 clones, and 86% of these were observed just once. The ten largest clones take up about 4.6% of the sample.

In the case of this clone: Which antigen it targets is not known. It has no much larger one-base neighbor in the sample; base qualities were not kept.

V is pruned by 3 bases and J by 8 bases, leaving 14 bases of the junction without a gene match. In the germline V gene, CDR1 corresponds to MGHRA and CDR2 to YSYEKL. CDR3 length: 16 amino acids, cysteine to phenylalanine. The sequence is cut down to CDR3 DNA, 48 bases in frame from base 1. On the study overall, not on this receptor specifically: How much clinical and demographic metadata was included differed by source and by participant, and the metadata was provided uncurated.

The rearranged segments are TRBV4-1 and TRBJ1-2; TRBD1 aligns with 8 central bases. This sequence was found in a man aged 30 to 39 who had recovered from COVID-19. The source material was PBMCs or T cells enriched from blood (not recorded which). The nucleotides read TGCGCCAGCAGCCAGATACTGGACAGGGAGGGCCAAGGCTACACCTTC. Its amino acids are CASSQILDREGQGYTF.